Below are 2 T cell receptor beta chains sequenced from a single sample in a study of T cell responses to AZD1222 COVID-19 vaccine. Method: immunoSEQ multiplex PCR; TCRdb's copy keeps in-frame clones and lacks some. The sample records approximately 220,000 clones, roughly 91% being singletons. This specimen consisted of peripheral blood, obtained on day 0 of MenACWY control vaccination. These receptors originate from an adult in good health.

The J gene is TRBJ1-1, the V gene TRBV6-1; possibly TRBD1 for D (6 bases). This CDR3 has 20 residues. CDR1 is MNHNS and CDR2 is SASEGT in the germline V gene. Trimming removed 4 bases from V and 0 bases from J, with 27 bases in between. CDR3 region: CASSAPSWTDREGMNTEAFF. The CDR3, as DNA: TGTGCCAGCAGTGCCCCGTCATGGACAGACCGAGAAGGCATGAACACTGAAGCTTTCTTT.

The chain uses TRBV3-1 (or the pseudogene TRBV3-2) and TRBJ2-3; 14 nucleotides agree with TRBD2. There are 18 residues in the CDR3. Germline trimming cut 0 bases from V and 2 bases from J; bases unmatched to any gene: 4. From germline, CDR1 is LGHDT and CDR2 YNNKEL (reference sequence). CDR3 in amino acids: CASSQDGLAGGPTDTQYF. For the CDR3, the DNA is TGTGCCAGCAGCCAAGACGGACTAGCGGGGGGACCCACAGATACGCAGTATTTT.